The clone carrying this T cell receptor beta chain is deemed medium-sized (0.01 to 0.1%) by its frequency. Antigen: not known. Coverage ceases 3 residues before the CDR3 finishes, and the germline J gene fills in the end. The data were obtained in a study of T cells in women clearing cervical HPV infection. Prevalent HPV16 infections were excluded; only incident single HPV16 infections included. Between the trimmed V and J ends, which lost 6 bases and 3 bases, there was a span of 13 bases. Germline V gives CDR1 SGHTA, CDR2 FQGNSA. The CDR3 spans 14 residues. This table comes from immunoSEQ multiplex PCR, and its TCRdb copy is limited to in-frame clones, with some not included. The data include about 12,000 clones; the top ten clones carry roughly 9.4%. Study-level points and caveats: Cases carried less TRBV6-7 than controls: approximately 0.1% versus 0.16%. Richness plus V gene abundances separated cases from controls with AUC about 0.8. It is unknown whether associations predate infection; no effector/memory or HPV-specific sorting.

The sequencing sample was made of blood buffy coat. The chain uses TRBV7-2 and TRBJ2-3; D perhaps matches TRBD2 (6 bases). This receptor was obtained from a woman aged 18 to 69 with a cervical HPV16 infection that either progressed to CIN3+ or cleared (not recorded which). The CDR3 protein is CASRPGLSTDTQYF. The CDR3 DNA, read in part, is TGTGCCAGCAGGCCGGGACTGTCTACAGATACG.